The 14 T cell receptor beta chains reported below all come from one sample, sequenced in a study of identical twins. TCRdb fed the 5' RACE reads into MiXCR, producing one record per CDR3 protein. The profile covers a few hundred thousand distinct CDR3 sequences, with roughly 13% appearing a single time and more than 3.5% taken by the ten largest. This same sample was also taken into another study, of yellow fever vaccine responses in identical twins.

Sequenced sample: memory (CD45RO+) T cells sorted from blood. These receptors were collected from a woman between 18 and 30 years old in good health.

This clonotype appeared many times. V is TRBV3-1 and J is TRBJ2-7; D is uncertain. Germline V gives CDR1 LGHDT, CDR2 YNNKEL (reference sequence). Trimming took off 1 base at V and 0 bases at J, with 10 bases between the two ends. The length of the CDR3 is 15 residues. The CDR3 nucleotides are TGTGCCAGCAGCCAAGTTAGTCATAGCTCCTACGAGCAGTACTTC. Amino acid sequence: CASSQVSHSSYEQYF.

The V gene is TRBV5-1, the J gene TRBJ2-3; 8 bases are a match to TRBD2. This CDR3 is built from 15 residues. Germline-derived CDR1 and CDR2 are SGHRS and YFSETQ. V dropped 0 bases and J dropped 4; count of bases not matched to a gene: 4. For the CDR3, the DNA is TGCGCCAGCAGCTTGGACGTGCGGGGGGCAGATACGCAGTATTTT. Encoded protein: CASSLDVRGADTQYF.

This clonotype was seen a few times. CDR3: CASSVRDRPYEQYF. The CDR3 nucleotides are TGTGCCAGCAGCGTCCGGGACAGGCCTTACGAGCAGTACTTC. This chain uses TRBV11-3 with TRBJ2-7; 8 bases are shared with TRBD1. The CDR3 has 14 residues. The V gene's germline CDR1 is SGHNT and CDR2 YENEEA. The V and J ends lost 5 bases and 4 bases, in that order; junction bases with no gene match: 7.

There are many counts of this clonotype. This chain uses TRBV5-1 with TRBJ1-2, with D possibly being TRBD1 (5 bases). The CDR3 runs to 12 residues. Germline assignment: CDR1 SGHRS and CDR2 YFSETQ. V gave up 5 bases and J gave up 5 bases, with 10 bases separating them. CDR3 DNA: TGCGCCAGCAGTGAGGGGCTATATGGCTACACCTTC. Amino acid sequence: CASSEGLYGYTF.

The chain recombines TRBV2 with TRBJ2-5; maybe TRBD2 (6 bases). V was clipped by 6 bases and J by 2 bases, with 19 bases between them. The CDR3 has 16 residues. Germline values: CDR1 SNHLY, CDR2 FYNNEI. CDR3 amino acids: CASSPTSRSGQETQYF. CDR3 DNA: TGTGCCAGCAGCCCCACGTCACGTAGCGGACAAGAGACCCAGTACTTC.

The chain links TRBV29-1 to TRBJ2-5; D might be TRBD1 (5 bases). The germline V gene has CDR1 SQVTM and CDR2 ANQGSEA. V shed 3 bases and J shed 4 bases, with 12 bases lying between them. The CDR3 is 13 residues long. The CDR3 loop reads CSVDLGALETQYF. CDR3 coding DNA: TGCAGCGTTGACTTAGGGGCGTTAGAGACCCAGTACTTC.

The chain employs TRBV24-1 and TRBJ2-6, with D unresolved. In germline, CDR1 is KGHDR, CDR2 SFDVKD. Deletions cut 3 bases from V and 2 bases from J, with 10 bases between. The CDR3 extends over 16 amino acids. The chain's CDR3 is CATSDPGLAGANVLTF. Written as DNA, the CDR3 is TGTGCCACCAGTGATCCCGGGCTCGCTGGGGCCAACGTCCTGACTTTC.

This rearrangement joins TRBV6-5 to TRBJ2-3, with 10 positions matching TRBD2. Germline CDR1 MNHEY, CDR2 SVGAGI. V lost 2 bases and J lost 2; bases outside the gene matches: 4. CDR3 length equals 16 residues. The CDR3 protein is CASSYRAGGYTDTQYF. CDR3 nucleotides: TGTGCCAGCAGTTACCGAGCGGGAGGGTACACAGATACGCAGTATTTT.

In this sample, this clonotype turned up many times. CDR3 DNA sequence: TGTGCCAGCAGCCCTGGGGCAGCGGGTTCCTACGAGCAGTACTTC. This sequence encodes CASSPGAAGSYEQYF. The chain recombines TRBV3-1 with TRBJ2-7; TRBD2 is a possible D gene (6 bases). V lost 4 bases to trimming and J lost 1 base, with 14 bases between them. The CDR3 contains 15 residues. Looked up from germline, CDR1 is LGHDT and CDR2 is YNNKEL (reference sequence).

The gene calls are TRBV5-4 and TRBJ2-7; 7 bases agree with TRBD1. The CDR3 is 16 amino acids. From germline, CDR1 is SGHNT and CDR2 YYREEE (reference sequence). Trimming removed 4 bases from V and 2 bases from J; junction bases left unmatched: 12. The CDR3 here is CASSPGGGQQTYEQYF. In DNA, the CDR3 is TGTGCCAGCAGCCCAGGGGGTGGACAGCAAACCTACGAGCAGTACTTC.

This clonotype was seen a handful of times. The chain has TRBV4-2 and TRBJ2-6, with D perhaps TRBD1 or TRBD2 (5 bases each). The CDR3 length is 16 residues. CDR1 and CDR2 from the germline V gene are LGHNA and YNFKEQ. V dropped 5 bases and J dropped 0 bases, with 11 bases sitting between them. The CDR3 loop reads CASSSGRGSGANVLTF. CDR3 nucleotides: TGTGCCAGCAGCTCGGGAAGGGGCTCTGGGGCCAACGTCCTGACTTTC.

This clonotype was observed at least ten times. The gene calls are TRBV29-1 and TRBJ2-5; TRBD2 aligns across 14 bases. With 6 bases clipped from V and 1 base from J, the junction kept 1 base outside the gene matches. Germline CDR1 reads SQVTM; CDR2 reads ANQGSEA. This CDR3 contains 14 residues. CDR3 sequence reads: CSVGLAGGQETQYF. CDR3 nucleotide sequence: TGCAGCGTCGGACTAGCGGGGGGCCAAGAGACCCAGTACTTC.

This chain joins TRBV4-2 and TRBJ1-6; maybe TRBD1 (5 bases). V was clipped by 7 bases and J by 9 bases, with 16 bases between them. CDR1 is LGHNA, CDR2 YNFKEQ, per germline. The CDR3 consists of 14 residues. The CDR3 DNA is TGTGCCAGCAAGGGGCGTACTGAGGGTTCACCCCTCCACTTT. Translating gives CASKGRTEGSPLHF.

This clonotype was seen a few times. A junction end diverges from the germline sequence, so it may reflect a read error. The chain uses TRBV7-2 and TRBJ2-3; the match to TRBD2 covers 9 bases. Germline V gene lookup returns CDR1 SGHTA and CDR2 FQGNSA. CDR3 size: 13 residues. The chain's CDR3 is CASSLETNSGRYF. CDR3 DNA: TGTGCCAGCAGTTTAGAGACGAATAGCGGGAGATATTTT.